This TCR beta chain was recorded in a study of blood T cell repertoires in COVID-19. Clones were read by immunoSEQ multiplex PCR, and TCRdb kept only the in-frame ones, dropping some. The sample carries roughly 400,000 clones, roughly 88% recorded once. The clonotype comes from a woman aged 18-29 years who had been exposed to COVID-19. Sequenced sample: PBMCs or T cells enriched from blood (not recorded which).

In DNA form, the CDR3 reads TGTGCCAGCAGCCCCGGGAGGGGACCTGGAAACACCATATATTTT. Its protein is CASSPGRGPGNTIYF. The chain uses TRBV7-2 and TRBJ1-3, with TRBD1 as a possible D gene (5 bases). Per the germline V gene, CDR1 is SGHTA and CDR2 is FQGNSA. Trimming removed 5 bases from V and 2 bases from J, with 13 bases in between. This CDR3 has 15 amino acids. The full variable domain, its missing parts supplied by reference TRBV7-2 and TRBJ1-3, is GAGVSQSPSNKVTEKGKDVELRCDPISGHTALYWYRQSLGQGLEFLIYFQGNSAPDKSGLPSDRFSAERTGGSVSTLTIQRTQQEDSAVYLCASSPGRGPGNTIYFGEGSWLTVV.